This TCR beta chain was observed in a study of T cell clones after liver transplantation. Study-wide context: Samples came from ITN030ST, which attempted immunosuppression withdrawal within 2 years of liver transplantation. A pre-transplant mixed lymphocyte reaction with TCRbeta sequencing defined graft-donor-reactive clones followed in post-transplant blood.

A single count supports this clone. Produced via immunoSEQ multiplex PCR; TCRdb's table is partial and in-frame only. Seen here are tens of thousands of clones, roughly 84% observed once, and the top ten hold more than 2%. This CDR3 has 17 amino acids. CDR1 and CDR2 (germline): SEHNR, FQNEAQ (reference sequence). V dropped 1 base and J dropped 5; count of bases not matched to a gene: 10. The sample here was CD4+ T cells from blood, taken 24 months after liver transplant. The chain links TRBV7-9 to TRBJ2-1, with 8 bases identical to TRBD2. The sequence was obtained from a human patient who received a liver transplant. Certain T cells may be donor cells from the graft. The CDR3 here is CASSLGGLAGTHNEQFF. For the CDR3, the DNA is TGTGCCAGCAGCTTAGGCGGGTTAGCGGGGACCCACAATGAGCAGTTCTTC.